Sequencing of this TCR beta chain was carried out in a study of T cell responses to AZD1222 COVID-19 vaccine. Study results and caveats: Repertoire sampling happened only post peak T cell response. Donors were largely white British and mainly female; clonal diversity was possibly underestimated. Reportedly, close to half of spike-specific TCRs are directed against unmutated variant regions.

Sequencing used immunoSEQ multiplex PCR; TCRdb keeps in-frame clones, though not all of them. The sample lists around 100,000 clones, roughly 90% occurring once. This clone was observed a single time. As yet, its antigen is unknown. The sequence derives from an adult in good health. The sequenced sample was peripheral blood, obtained on day 0 of AZD1222 vaccination.

CDR3 amino acids: CASSLAGQAYYGYTF. The CDR3 DNA sequence: TGTGCCAGCAGCTTGGCGGGACAGGCGTACTATGGCTACACCTTC. The chain couples TRBV5-6 to TRBJ1-2; 8 positions match TRBD1. V shed 0 bases and J 3 bases; nucleotides not matched to a gene: 4. The CDR3 is 15 amino acids. Looked up from germline, CDR1 is SGHDT and CDR2 is YYEEEE. The whole variable domain, filled in from reference TRBV5-6 and TRBJ1-2, reads DAGVTQSPTHLIKTRGQQVTLRCSPKSGHDTVSWYQQALGQGPQFIFQYYEEEERQRGNFPDRFSGHQFPNYSSELNVNALLLGDSALYLCASSLAGQAYYGYTFGSGTRLTVV.